This record covers a single T cell receptor beta chain. The sample belongs to a study of OX40 agonist ivuxolimab in advanced cancers. Data came from immunoSEQ multiplex PCR; TCRdb stores just in-frame clones and leaves some out. The table includes around 14,000 clones, 70% to 90% detected once. Trimming pared 6 bases from V and 6 bases from J, leaving 22 bases between. This CDR3 region has 16 residues. The germline CDR1 and CDR2 sequences are MDHEN and SYDVKM. The chain employs TRBV28 and TRBJ2-3; D possibly corresponds to TRBD2 (7 bases). This TCR was sampled from an adult with an advanced solid tumor such as melanoma, head and neck, liver or kidney cancer. The starting material was CD4+ or CD8+ T cells sorted from blood, obtained in a trial of the OX40 agonist ivuxolimab. The CDR3 nucleotides read TGTGCCAGCAGGCCAGGGGCTAGCGGAACGGGGGATACGCAGTATTTT. This encodes CASRPGASGTGDTQYF.